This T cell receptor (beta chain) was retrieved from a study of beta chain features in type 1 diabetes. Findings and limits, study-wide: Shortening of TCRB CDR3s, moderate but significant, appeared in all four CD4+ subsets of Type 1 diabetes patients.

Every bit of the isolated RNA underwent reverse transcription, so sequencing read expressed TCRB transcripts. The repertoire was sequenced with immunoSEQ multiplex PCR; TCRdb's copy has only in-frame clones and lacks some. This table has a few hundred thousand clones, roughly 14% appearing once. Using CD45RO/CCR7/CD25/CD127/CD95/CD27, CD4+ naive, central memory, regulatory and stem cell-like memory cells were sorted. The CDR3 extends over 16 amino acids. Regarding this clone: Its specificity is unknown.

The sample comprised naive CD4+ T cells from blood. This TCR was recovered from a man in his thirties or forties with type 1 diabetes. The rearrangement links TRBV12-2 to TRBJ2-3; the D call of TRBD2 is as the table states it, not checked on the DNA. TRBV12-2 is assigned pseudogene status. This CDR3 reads CASRFELAGGTDTQYF. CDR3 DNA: TGTGCAAGTCGCTTTGAACTAGCGGGGGGCACAGATACGCAGTATTTT.